This T cell receptor beta chain comes out of a study of tumor-infiltrating lymphocytes in oesophageal squamous cell carcinoma. V shed 8 bases, J shed 8 bases, and the junction held 15 bases outside the gene matches. There are 14 residues in the CDR3. MiXCR, run by TCRdb on the PCR reads, gives a single entry per CDR3 protein. The profile shows about 15,000 distinct CDR3 sequences, 53% of them singletons. The receptor's source is a male donor with esophageal squamous cell carcinoma. Source material: esophageal tumor tissue. The chain carries TRBV5-3 and TRBJ1-1; TRBD1 agrees at 7 bases. TRBV5-3 is an ORF, and what it does is uncertain. The CDR3 loop is CASSEGQLVTEAFF. For the CDR3, the DNA is TGTGCCAGCAGCGAGGGACAGCTCGTAACCGAAGCTTTCTTT.